Reported below is one T cell receptor beta chain. In its sample, this clonotype was seen many times. Its cognate antigen has yet to be identified. Per-base quality was not reported, and no clone a single base away is much larger than it. The TCR beta CDR3 regions were amplified from RNA transcripts. For the first round of RT-PCR on the TCR CDR3, the HTBI primer set was used together with the Qiagen OneStep RT-PCR kit. A second multiplex PCR round built the libraries, followed by size selection and purification. Sequencing of the libraries was done on an Illumina HiSeq2000 using paired-end 100 bp reads. The source study handled its data this way. Raw data were processed with SOAPnuke, discarding reads with adapters, uncalled bases, mean Phred below 15, or no exact constant-primer or identifier match. High-quality paired reads were merged using COPE v1.2.5, and each unique nucleotide sequence was defined as a clonotype. MiTCR v1.1 was used to align the clonotypes against IMGT TRBV, TRBD and TRBJ reference segments. Only V-J combinations with frequency above 0.0001, covering about 99% of repertoires, were analysed. The TCS score was defined as F50 (clonal expansion) divided by E x V (chaos), with BLOSUM62-based TCRdist calculated between CDR3 peptides within each V-J. Welch's t-statistics and random forest reduced just over 500 V-J features to about 13, which were used in a naive Bayes classifier (R e1071). In-frame beta chains were kept once TCRdb had trimmed the public reads at Q25 with fastp and called clones with MiXCR. Under each unique CDR3 protein, matching rows form one entry showing the most common genes and DNA. The V and J calls were determined by TCRdb, not by the authors. Recorded for this sample are a few hundred thousand distinct CDR3 sequences; 15% to 20% of them occurred a single time. The ten largest clones represent 25% to 35% of the sample.

Its CDR3 holds 12 amino acids, cysteine through phenylalanine. Here the CDR3 DNA is all that survives: 36 bases in frame from base 1. For CDR1 and CDR2, the germline V gene lists SQVTM and ANQGSEA. Trimming removed 6 bases from V and 6 bases from J, leaving 15 bases between the germline ends. These data come from a study of T cells in Graves' hyperthyroidism and ophthalmopathy (dated by TCRdb to between 2018 and 2021). Background for the entire study: Peripheral blood was sampled at the time of initial diagnosis, prior to any treatment. A discovery cohort of about a hundred patients, about 44 with Graves' ophthalmopathy and more than 55 with stable Graves' hyperthyroidism, was used to find distinguishing TCR V-J signatures. Prospective prediction of ophthalmopathy was tested in an independent validation cohort consisting of roughly 20 hyperthyroidism patients and 17 patients who later progressed to ophthalmopathy. The approximately 97 discovery patients were randomly divided into training and test sets at a 7:3 ratio. In six Graves' hyperthyroidism patients, the study also compared T-cell repertoires from thyroid tissue with T-cell repertoires from blood. After blood sampling, hyperthyroidism patients were treated with methimazole at a starting dose of 30 mg daily, and ophthalmopathy patients were treated with high-dose intravenous methylprednisolone. The paper reports TCR Vbeta CDR3 sequencing of about 140 peripheral blood samples: 43 ophthalmopathy, fewer than 80 hyperthyroidism and some 17 progressor patients.

On the study overall, not on this receptor specifically: Ophthalmopathy was separated from stable hyperthyroidism by a 13 V-J signature model, with approximately 90% sensitivity and about 84% specificity obtained in cross-validation and 80%/75% obtained in testing. Most expanded thyroid clonotypes (frequency above 0.001) were also detected in blood, suggesting blood repertoires may reflect thyroid immune responses. Sample size was not statistically predetermined, and blinding of investigators to group allocation was not performed. In validation, the model predicted progression to ophthalmopathy with approximately 69% sensitivity and about 72% specificity, a median of around six months before onset.

In the ophthalmopathy patients, disease was moderately to severely active, with a Clinical Activity Score of 3 or more, a NOSPECS grade of 4 or more, and a duration of less than 3 months. The study excluded patients with uncontrolled infections, other autoimmune diseases, pregnancy or lactation. Diagnoses were established on the basis of clinical symptoms, serum thyroxine and TRAb, thyroid ultrasound, and orbital computed tomography. PBMCs were isolated from about 10 ml of fresh peripheral blood by Ficoll-Paque density gradient centrifugation. Trizol reagent was used to extract total RNA, and RNA quality was then checked on an Agilent 2100 Bioanalyzer.

The TCR comes from a woman younger than 45 with Graves' ophthalmopathy. Sequenced input: blood. The sequence is built from TRBV29-1 and TRBJ2-7; the D gene is perhaps TRBD1, on 6 matching bases. The nucleotides read TGCAGCGTAGGGGGTCTTGGGGGCGAGCAGTACTTC. This gives the protein CSVGGLGGEQYF.